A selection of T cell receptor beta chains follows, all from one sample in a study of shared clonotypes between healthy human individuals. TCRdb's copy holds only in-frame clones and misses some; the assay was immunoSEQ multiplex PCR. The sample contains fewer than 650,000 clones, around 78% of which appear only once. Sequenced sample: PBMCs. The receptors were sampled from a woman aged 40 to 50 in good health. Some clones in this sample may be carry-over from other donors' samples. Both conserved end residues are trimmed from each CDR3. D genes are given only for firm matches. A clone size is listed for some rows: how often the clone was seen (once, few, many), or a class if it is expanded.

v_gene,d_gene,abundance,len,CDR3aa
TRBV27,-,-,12,ASSLRGPTYEQY
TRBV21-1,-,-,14,ASSKPPSPRKGTQY
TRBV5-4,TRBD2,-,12,ASSSLAGTNEQF
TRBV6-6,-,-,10,ASRAGNTEAF
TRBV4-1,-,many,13,ASSQDGRENTEAF
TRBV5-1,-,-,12,ASSLEASSGGYT
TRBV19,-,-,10,ASSNGARGYT
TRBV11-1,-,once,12,ASSFAWGSGEQY
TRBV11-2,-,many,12,ASSHGLRGEEQY
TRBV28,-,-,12,ASSFAATENIQY
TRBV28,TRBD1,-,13,ASSGPGQGNTEAF
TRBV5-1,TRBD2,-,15,ASSLEFTSGSVYEQY
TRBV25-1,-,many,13,ASSDMGQAPYEQY
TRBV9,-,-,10,ASSVTGDTQY
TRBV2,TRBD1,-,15,ASRRTGDYYSNQPQH
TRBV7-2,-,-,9,ASSLSRVVY
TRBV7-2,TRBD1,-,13,ASSQGTGHQETQY
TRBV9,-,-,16,ASSLNRGTSGQGYGYT
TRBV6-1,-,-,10,ASSEAGNTIY
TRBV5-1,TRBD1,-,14,ASSILQGVSTDTQY
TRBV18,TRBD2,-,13,ASSPWASGDYEQY
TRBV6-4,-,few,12,ASSADSGANVLT
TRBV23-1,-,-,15,ASSQSGPGVLNTEAF
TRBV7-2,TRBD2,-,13,ASSSWTRNTGELF
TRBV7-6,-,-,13,ASSLDPQGVTEAF
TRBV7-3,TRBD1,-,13,ASSLSRTGTYGYT
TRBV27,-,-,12,ASSPKAGNYGYT
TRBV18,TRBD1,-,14,ASSPDRGRRVYGYT
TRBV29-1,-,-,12,SVEEGASAYEQY
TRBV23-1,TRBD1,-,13,ASTRTGWWDYEQY
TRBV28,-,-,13,ASSFDLSPSNEQF
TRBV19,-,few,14,ASSMWGDRSSYEQY
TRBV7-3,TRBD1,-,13,ASSFSGGHYNEQF
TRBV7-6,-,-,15,ASSPTQSGLSTYEQY
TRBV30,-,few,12,AWSAFLRDEKLF
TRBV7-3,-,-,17,ASSCGRIGPLYSNQPQH
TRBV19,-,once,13,ASSMNREVGQPQH
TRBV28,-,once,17,ASSSVFIPKEGIQETQY
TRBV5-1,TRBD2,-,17,ASSLGTSGRRSGANVLT